This T cell receptor beta chain was documented in a study of cytomegalovirus exposure and HLA in healthy donors. This PCR relied on a set of 60 Vbeta primers and 13 Jbeta primers. The assay was immunoSEQ multiplex PCR, and TCRdb's table has in-frame clones only and misses some. The sample holds more than 95,000 clones, around 84% seen once. The CDR3 has 13 residues. Germline lookup yields CDR1 MDHEN and CDR2 SYDVKM. Trimming pared 3 bases from V and 3 bases from J, leaving 8 bases between. This clonotype was obtained from a woman in her forties in good health and CMV-seronegative. The gene calls are TRBV28 and TRBJ1-1; a weak D match, TRBD1 (6 bases). The sample consisted of PBMCs. The DNA of the CDR3 is TGTGCCAGCAGTTTGAACAGGGACACTGAAGCTTTCTTT. It translates to CASSLNRDTEAFF. Complete variable domain (other parts from reference TRBV28 and TRBJ1-1): DVKVTQSSRYLVKRTGEKVFLECVQDMDHENMFWYRQDPGLGLRLIYFSYDVKMKEKGDIPEGYSVSREKKERFSLILESASTNQTSMYLCASSLNRDTEAFFGQGTRLTVV.